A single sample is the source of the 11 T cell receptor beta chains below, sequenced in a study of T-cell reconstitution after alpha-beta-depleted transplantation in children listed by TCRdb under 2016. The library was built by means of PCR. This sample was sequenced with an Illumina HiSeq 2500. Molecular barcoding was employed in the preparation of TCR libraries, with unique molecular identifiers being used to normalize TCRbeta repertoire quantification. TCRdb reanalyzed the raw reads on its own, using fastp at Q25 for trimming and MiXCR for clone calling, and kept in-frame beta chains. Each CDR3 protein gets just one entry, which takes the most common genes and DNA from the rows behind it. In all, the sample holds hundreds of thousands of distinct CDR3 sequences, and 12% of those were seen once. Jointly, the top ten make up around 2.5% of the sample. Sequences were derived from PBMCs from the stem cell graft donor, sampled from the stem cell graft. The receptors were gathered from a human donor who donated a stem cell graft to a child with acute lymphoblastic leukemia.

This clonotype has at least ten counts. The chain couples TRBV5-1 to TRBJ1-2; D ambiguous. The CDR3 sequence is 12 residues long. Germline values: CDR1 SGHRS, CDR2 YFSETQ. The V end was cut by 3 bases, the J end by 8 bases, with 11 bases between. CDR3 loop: CASSSQAGGYTF. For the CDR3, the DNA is TGCGCCAGCAGCTCTCAAGCGGGGGGCTACACCTTC.

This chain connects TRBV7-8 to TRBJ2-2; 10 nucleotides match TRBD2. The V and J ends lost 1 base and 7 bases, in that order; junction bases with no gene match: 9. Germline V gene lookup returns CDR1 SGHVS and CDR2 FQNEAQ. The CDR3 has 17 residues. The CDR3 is CASSLDEAGGYFGELFF. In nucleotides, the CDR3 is TGTGCCAGCAGCTTAGATGAAGCGGGAGGGTACTTCGGGGAGCTGTTTTTT.

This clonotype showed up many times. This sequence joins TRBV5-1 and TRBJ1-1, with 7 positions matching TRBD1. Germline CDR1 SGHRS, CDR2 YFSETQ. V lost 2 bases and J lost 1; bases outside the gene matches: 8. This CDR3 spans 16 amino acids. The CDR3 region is CASSFQTGPTNTEAFF. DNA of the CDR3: TGCGCCAGCAGCTTTCAGACAGGGCCTACGAACACTGAAGCTTTCTTT.

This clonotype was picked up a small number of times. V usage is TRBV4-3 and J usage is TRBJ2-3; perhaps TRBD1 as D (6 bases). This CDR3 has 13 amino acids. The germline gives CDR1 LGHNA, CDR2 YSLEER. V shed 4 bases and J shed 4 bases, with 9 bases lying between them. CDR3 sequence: CASSRWGPDTQYF. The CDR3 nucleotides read TGCGCCAGCAGCCGGTGGGGGCCAGATACGCAGTATTTT.

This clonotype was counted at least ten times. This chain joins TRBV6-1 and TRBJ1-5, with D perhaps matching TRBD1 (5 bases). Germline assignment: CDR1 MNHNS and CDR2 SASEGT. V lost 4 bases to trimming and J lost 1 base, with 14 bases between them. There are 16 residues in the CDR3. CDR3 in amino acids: CASSVWTWGSNQPQHF. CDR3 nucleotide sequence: TGTGCCAGCAGTGTTTGGACCTGGGGGAGCAATCAGCCCCAGCATTTT.

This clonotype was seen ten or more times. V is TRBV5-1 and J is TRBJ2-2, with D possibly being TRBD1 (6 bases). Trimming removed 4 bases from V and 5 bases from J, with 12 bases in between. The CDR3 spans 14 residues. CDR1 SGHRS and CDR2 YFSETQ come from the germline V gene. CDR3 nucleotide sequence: TGCGCCAGCAGCACGAACGGACAGACCGGGGAGCTGTTTTTT. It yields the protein CASSTNGQTGELFF.

CDR3: CASSQDSDSKLFF. The CDR3 bases are TGCGCCAGCAGCCAAGATTCAGATTCAAAACTGTTTTTT. This chain connects TRBV4-3 to TRBJ1-4; D is undetermined. Germline values: CDR1 LGHNA, CDR2 YSLEER. V gave up 0 bases and J gave up 10 bases, with 9 bases separating them. The CDR3 loop spans 13 amino acids.

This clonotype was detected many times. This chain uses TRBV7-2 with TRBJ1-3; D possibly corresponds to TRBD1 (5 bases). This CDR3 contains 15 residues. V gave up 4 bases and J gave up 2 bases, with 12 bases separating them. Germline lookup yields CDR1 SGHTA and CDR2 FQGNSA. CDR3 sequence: CASSSQGNPGNTIYF. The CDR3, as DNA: TGTGCCAGCAGCTCCCAGGGAAACCCTGGAAACACCATATATTTT.

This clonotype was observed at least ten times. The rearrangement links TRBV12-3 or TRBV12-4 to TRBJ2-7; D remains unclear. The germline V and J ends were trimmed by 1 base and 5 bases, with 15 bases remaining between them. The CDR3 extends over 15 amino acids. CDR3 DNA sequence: TGTGCCAGCAGTTTAGGGTCAGCTGGGTTCAACGAGCAGTACTTC. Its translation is CASSLGSAGFNEQYF.

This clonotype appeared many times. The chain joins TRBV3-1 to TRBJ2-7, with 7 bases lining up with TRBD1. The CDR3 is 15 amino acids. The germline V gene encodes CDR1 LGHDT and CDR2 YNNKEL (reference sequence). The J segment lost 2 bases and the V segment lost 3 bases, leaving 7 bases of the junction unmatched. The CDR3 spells CASSHPGQLAYEQYF. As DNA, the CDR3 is TGTGCCAGCAGCCACCCGGGACAGCTCGCCTACGAGCAGTACTTC.

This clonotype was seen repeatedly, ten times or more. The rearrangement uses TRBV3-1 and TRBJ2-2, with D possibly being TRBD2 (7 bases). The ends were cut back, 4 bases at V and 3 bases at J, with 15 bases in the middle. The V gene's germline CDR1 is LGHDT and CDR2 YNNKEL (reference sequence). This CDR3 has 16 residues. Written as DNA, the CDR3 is TGTGCCAGCAGCCCATTGTCGGGGGGCTACACCGGGGAGCTGTTTTTT. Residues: CASSPLSGGYTGELFF.